A single sample gave rise to the 11 T cell receptor beta chains below, sequenced in a study of blood T cell repertoires in COVID-19. TCRdb's copy holds only in-frame clones and misses some; the assay was immunoSEQ multiplex PCR. Seen here are approximately 74,000 clones, around four fifths observed once, and the top ten hold 36%. Sequenced sample: peripheral blood. The receptors come from a man in his 70s with acute or convalescent COVID-19.

This clone was seen a handful of times. The chain has TRBV9 and TRBJ2-7; 11 bases agree with TRBD2. The germline gives CDR1 SGDLS, CDR2 YYNGEE. Losses at the gene ends were 0 bases for V and 7 bases for J; bases not matched to a gene: 12. This CDR3 has 17 amino acids. The CDR3 DNA sequence: TGTGCCAGCAGCGTAGGTCCTAGCGGGAGGACAACTGGAGAGCAGTACTTC. Translation gives CASSVGPSGRTTGEQYF.

The rearrangement uses TRBV5-5 and TRBJ2-2; tentatively, D is TRBD1 (7 bases). CDR1 and CDR2 from the germline V gene are SGHKS and YYEKEE (reference sequence). The CDR3 spans 16 residues. V was pared by 0 bases and J by 7 bases, with 16 bases between. The CDR3 here is CASSLGRQGGGGELFF. CDR3 nucleotide sequence: TGTGCCAGCAGCTTGGGTAGACAGGGAGGTGGCGGGGAGCTGTTTTTT.

The chain links TRBV9 to TRBJ2-6, with D possibly being TRBD2 (5 bases). The CDR3 has 15 residues. Germline V CDR1 and CDR2: SGDLS, YYNGEE. V was shortened by 2 bases and J by 7 bases, with 13 bases between the two germline ends. CDR3 bases: TGTGCCAGCAGCGTCCCACCGGCGGGTGCCAACGTCCTGACTTTC. Its translation is CASSVPPAGANVLTF.

As DNA, the CDR3 is TGTGCCAGCTCACCATGGGGGGGGCGAGATACGCAGTATTTT. Translation: CASSPWGGRDTQYF. This chain joins TRBV18 and TRBJ2-3; D might be TRBD2 (7 bases). Germline CDR1 and CDR2: KGHSH and LQKENI. The CDR3 sequence is 14 residues long. The V gene lost 2 bases and the J gene lost 5 bases, with 11 bases spanning the gap.

The table lists this clone with a count of one. The chain uses TRBV28 and TRBJ1-4; a weak D match, TRBD1 (5 bases). V lost 6 bases to trimming and J lost 5 bases, with 10 bases between them. CDR1 is MDHEN and CDR2 is SYDVKM in the germline V gene. The CDR3 sequence is 13 residues long. The CDR3 nucleotides read TGTGCCAGCAGGGAGGGGCTCAATGAAAAACTGTTTTTT. Amino acids: CASREGLNEKLFF.

The rearrangement joins TRBV5-1 to TRBJ1-1, with D unresolved. V lost 5 bases and J lost 0, with 8 bases in between. The CDR3 is 13 amino acids. Germline CDR1 SGHRS, CDR2 YFSETQ. The CDR3 spells CASRVSLNTEAFF. The CDR3, as DNA: TGCGCCAGCAGGGTCAGTTTGAACACTGAAGCTTTCTTT.

This clone has just a few counts. At one end, the junction sequence differs from germline, possibly due to a read error. Other DNA sequences of this sample code for an identical CDR3. J is TRBJ2-1 and V is TRBV7-7; 12 nucleotides agree with TRBD2. Germline V CDR1 and CDR2: SSHAT, FNYEAQ (reference sequence). This CDR3 spans 15 amino acids. CDR3 in DNA: TGTGCTAGCAGCTCCTCGACTAGCGGGGGCAATGAGCAGTTCTTC. This encodes CASSSSTSGGNEQFF. The variable domain in full, with the rest retrieved from reference TRBV7-7 and TRBJ2-1, is GAGVSQSPRYKVTKRGQDVTLRCDPISSHATLYWYQQALGQGPEFLTYFNYEAQPDKSGLPSDRFSAERPEGSISTLTIQRTEQRDSAMYRCASSSSTSGGNEQFFGPGTRLTVL.

This clone has only one observation. The rearrangement links TRBV9 to TRBJ2-7; 11 bases match TRBD2. With V trimmed by 0 bases and J by 3 bases, 5 bases remained unmatched. The CDR3 is 16 amino acids. Germline V gene sequence: CDR1 SGDLS, CDR2 YYNGEE. The CDR3 DNA sequence: TGTGCCAGCAGCGTAGGTCTAGCGGGAGGTGGCTACGAGCAGTACTTC. Translation: CASSVGLAGGGYEQYF. Full variable domain (rest looked up from reference TRBV9 and TRBJ2-7): DSGVTQTPKHLITATGQRVTLRCSPRSGDLSVYWYQQSLDQGLQFLIQYYNGEERAKGNILERFSAQQFPDLHSELNLSSLELGDSALYFCASSVGLAGGGYEQYFGPGTRLTVT.

This rearrangement joins TRBV7-3 to TRBJ2-1; TRBD2 matches 7 bases. The CDR3 is 15 amino acids. Germline values: CDR1 SGHTA, CDR2 FQGTGA. The J segment lost 7 bases and the V segment lost 2 bases, leaving 8 bases of the junction unmatched. The CDR3 region has the DNA TGTGCCAGCAGCTTATACAGCGGGAAAAGTAATGAGCAGTTCTTC. It translates to CASSLYSGKSNEQFF.

A single count supports this clone. The chain couples TRBV7-8 to TRBJ2-3; D call uncertain. Germline V gene data show CDR1 as SGHVS and CDR2 as FQNEAQ. The CDR3 loop spans 15 amino acids. V lost 7 bases, J lost 3 bases, and 17 bases lay in between. The CDR3 DNA reads TGTGCCAGCACCCCCTCGGGTCATAGGACAGATACGCAGTATTTT. Translation: CASTPSGHRTDTQYF. Combining the CDR3 with reference TRBV7-8 and TRBJ2-3 gives the whole variable domain GAGVSQSPRYKVAKRGQDVALRCDPISGHVSLFWYQQALGQGPEFLTYFQNEAQLDKSGLPSDRFFAERPEGSVSTLKIQRTQQEDSAVYLCASTPSGHRTDTQYFGPGTRLTVL.

This rearrangement joins TRBV7-9 to TRBJ1-6, with D unclear. CDR1 and CDR2 from the germline V gene are SEHNR and FQNEAQ (reference sequence). Trimming removed 2 bases at V and 9 bases at J, with 17 bases between. The CDR3 has 16 residues. The CDR3 protein is CASSLFNRGVGSPLHF. The DNA for the CDR3 is TGTGCCAGCAGCTTATTTAATCGGGGAGTGGGTTCACCCCTCCACTTT.